This T cell receptor beta chain was sequenced during a study of PD-1 blockade in classical Hodgkin lymphoma. Study conclusions and caveats: The diversity seen at baseline in complete responders resembled that of newly diagnosed patients.

The V gene's germline CDR1 is SGHTS and CDR2 YDEGEE. V lost 3 bases, J lost 4 bases, and 2 bases stayed unmatched. This CDR3 has 13 residues. Patients all relapsed after autologous stem cell transplantation, and there was variation in brentuximab vedotin exposure. The method was immunoSEQ multiplex PCR; TCRdb's version includes in-frame clones alone and lacks a portion of them. The sample contains over 25,000 clones, roughly 70% of which appear only once. As concerns this clone: Its target is not known.

The J gene is TRBJ1-1, the V gene TRBV5-8, with 8 bases lining up with TRBD1. This receptor was taken from a human donor with classical Hodgkin lymphoma. The input for sequencing was peripheral blood mononuclear cells (PBMCs), taken before the second cycle of nivolumab. The CDR3 DNA is TGTGCCAGCAGCTCGACAGGGGTCACTGAAGCTTTCTTT. It yields the protein CASSSTGVTEAFF.